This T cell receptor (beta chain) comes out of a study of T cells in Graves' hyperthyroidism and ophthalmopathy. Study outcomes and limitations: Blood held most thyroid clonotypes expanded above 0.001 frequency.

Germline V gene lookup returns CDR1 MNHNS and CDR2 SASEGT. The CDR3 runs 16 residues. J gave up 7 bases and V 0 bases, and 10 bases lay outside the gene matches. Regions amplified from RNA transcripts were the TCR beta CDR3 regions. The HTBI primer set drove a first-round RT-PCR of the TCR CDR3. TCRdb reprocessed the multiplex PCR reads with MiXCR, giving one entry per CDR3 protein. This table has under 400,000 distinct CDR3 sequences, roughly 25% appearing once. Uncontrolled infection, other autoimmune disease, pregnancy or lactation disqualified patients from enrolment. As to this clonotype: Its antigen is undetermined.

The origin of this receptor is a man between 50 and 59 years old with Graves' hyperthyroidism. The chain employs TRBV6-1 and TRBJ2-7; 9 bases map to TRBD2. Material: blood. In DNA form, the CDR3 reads TGTGCCAGCAGTGAAGCACCCGCTAGCGGGACTTGGGAGCAGTACTTC. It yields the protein CASSEAPASGTWEQYF.